This TCR beta chain was observed in a study of cytomegalovirus exposure and HLA in healthy donors. General study points: Most TCR sequences proved rare, with some public TCRs found in many donors. The study carried out a later analysis of TCR beta sequences. It associated 15,000 to 20,000 of them with specific HLA alleles at a false discovery rate of 0.05. Later, an analysis showed that TCR beta chains associated with HLA were more clonally expanded than others that were equally common.

PCR employed 60 Vbeta and 13 Jbeta primers. The table came from immunoSEQ multiplex PCR; TCRdb's copy has only in-frame clones and leaves some out. This sample has roughly 120,000 clones, with roughly four fifths found just once. The CDR3 length is 18 residues. From germline, CDR1 is LGHNA and CDR2 YSLEER. The V gene end was trimmed by 1 base and the J gene end by 3 bases; junction bases not matched to a gene: 13. Turning to this clone: The antigen is undetermined.

The sequencing sample was made of PBMCs. This chain links TRBV4-3 with TRBJ2-3; 7 nucleotides match TRBD1. This receptor was obtained from a male donor in good health and CMV-seropositive. The CDR3 nucleotides read TGCGCCAGCAGCCAAGCTCAAATCCGGGACAGAGAAACAGATACGCAGTATTTT. Its protein product is CASSQAQIRDRETDTQYF.